What follows is one T cell receptor (beta chain) and its context. The clone's antigen remains unknown. No much larger clone is present one base from it, and per-base qualities are unavailable. This entry belongs to a study of OX40 agonist ivuxolimab in advanced cancers. General notes on the study: The costimulatory receptor OX40 (CD134) was targeted by ivuxolimab, a fully human IgG2 agonistic monoclonal antibody. Patients were allowed to have had prior anti-PD-1, anti-PD-L1 or anti-CTLA-4 therapy, and approximately 41% of the dose-escalation patients had previously received checkpoint inhibitors. Peripheral TCRbeta sequencing was intended to test whether TCR sequence diversity was altered and clonal T-cell expansion was caused by ivuxolimab. The paper describes the monotherapy dose-escalation part (N = 52 patients) of the phase I trial of ivuxolimab. Of the roughly 53 patients in dose escalation, 19 had hepatocellular carcinoma, about 15 had melanoma, 9 had renal cell carcinoma and 9 had head and neck cancer. Intravenous ivuxolimab was administered to patients every 2 weeks at six dose levels: 0.01, 0.1, 0.3, 1.5, 3 and 10 mg/kg. Partial responses occurred in three dose-escalation patients: two with cutaneous melanoma and one with hepatocellular carcinoma. In the dose-escalation cohort, 82.7% of patients were male, and the mean age was roughly 60 years, with a range of 23 to 79.

V is cut back by 5 bases and J by 0 bases, with 6 bases in the junction unmatched. For CDR1 and CDR2, the germline V gene (reference sequence) lists LNHDA and SQIVND. From cysteine to phenylalanine, the CDR3 is 15 amino acids long. This entry keeps only the CDR3 DNA: 45 bases, framed from base 1. Patients with autoimmune disease history or receiving systemic immunosuppression were excluded from the trial. Peripheral blood for TCR sequencing was collected from all dose cohorts at baseline, on cycle 4 day 1, and on cycle 7 day 1. The samples were taken from a phase I, first-in-human, multicenter, open-label dose-escalation trial of ivuxolimab. Adults with locally advanced or metastatic melanoma, renal cell, hepatocellular, or head and neck squamous cell carcinoma were enrolled in the trial. Before TCR sequencing, CD4+ T cells and CD8+ T cells from peripheral blood were sorted into separate populations.

Genomic DNA was isolated from the sorted cells so that the TCRbeta CDR3 region could be sequenced. TCRbeta CDR3 regions were sequenced using the immunoSEQ Assay. In its TCRdb copy, this immuneACCESS table keeps in-frame sequences only and misses some clones. Where compared with another copy, unresolved V genes explain less than half of these, and the others have no known cause. This sample holds 100,000 to 150,000 clones; approximately 94% were observed only once. The ten largest clones add up to roughly 1% of the sample. Study-wide conclusions, independent of this receptor: Low levels of normalized T-cell clonal expansion were also seen in some patients who did not respond. In the 0.1-3.0 mg/kg groups, partial responders were among the patients with the lowest normalized peripheral clonal expansion, particularly in CD8+ T cells. Which antigens the clonally expanded peripheral T cells were specific for was not determined. Clonal expansion of both CD4+ and CD8+ blood T cells was observed from baseline to week 6 at doses 0.1 to 3.0 mg/kg. After ivuxolimab, CD8+ T cells had more expanded clones than CD4+ T cells on average.

This clonotype was obtained from an adult with an advanced solid tumor such as melanoma, head and neck, liver or kidney cancer. Sequenced material: CD4+ or CD8+ T cells sorted from blood, taken in a trial of the OX40 agonist ivuxolimab. The chain is encoded by TRBV19 joined to TRBJ2-7; 8 middle bases align to TRBD1. At the DNA level, the sequence is TGTGCCAGTAGTCCCACAGGGGGTCTCTCCTACGAGCAGTACTTC. Its translation reads: CASSPTGGLSYEQYF.